One TCR beta chain is described in this entry. This sample was taken from a study of blood T cell repertoires in COVID-19. Libraries were prepared by immunoSEQ multiplex PCR; TCRdb keeps only in-frame clonotypes and omits some of them. The sample lists about 140,000 clones, about 87% seen once, with around 5% in the top ten. V shed 5 bases, J shed 9 bases, and the junction held 14 bases outside the gene matches. The CDR3 is 16 residues long. CDR1 SEHNR and CDR2 FQNEAQ come from the germline V gene (reference sequence). This clonotype was obtained from a human donor in a cohort sampled during active COVID-19. V usage is TRBV7-9 and J usage is TRBJ2-1; 9 positions agree with TRBD1. The sequenced sample was peripheral blood. Written as DNA, the CDR3 is TGTGCCAGCAGCACGTCCGGGACAGGGCGACGTACTGAGCAGTTCTTC. This sequence encodes CASSTSGTGRRTEQFF. Combining the CDR3 with reference TRBV7-9 and TRBJ2-1 gives the whole variable domain DTGVSQNPRHKITKRGQNVTFRCDPISEHNRLYWYRQTLGQGPEFLTYFQNEAQLEKSRLLSDRFSAERPKGSFSTLEIQRTEQGDSAMYLCASSTSGTGRRTEQFFGPGTRLTVL.